The entry that follows covers one T cell receptor (beta chain) sequence. Its specificity is not known. The data were obtained in a study of glioma-infiltrating T cells after dendritic cell vaccination. The study's findings and limits: Estimated pretreatment TIL content predicted outcome after dendritic cell vaccination.

V gave up 11 bases and J gave up 0 bases; unmatched junction bases: 10. There are 14 residues in the CDR3. The germline V gene has CDR1 MNHEY and CDR2 SMNVEV (reference sequence). Primers: 60 V beta forward and 13 J beta reverse. Here immunoSEQ multiplex PCR was the method, and the copy in TCRdb shows in-frame clones only, minus some. The data show over 80,000 clones, roughly 90% seen once. This chain connects TRBV27 to TRBJ2-7; 7 bases agree with TRBD2. The sequencing here drew on blood, taken before dendritic cell vaccination. This receptor was taken from a human donor with glioblastoma. CDR3 sequence reads: CAHLVGGSSYEQYF. DNA of the CDR3: TGTGCCCATTTAGTCGGCGGGAGCTCCTACGAGCAGTACTTC.